Included here is one TCR beta chain sequence, with context. The antigen remains unidentified. This sample was taken from a study of blood T cells in healthy people across ages. Study-level points and caveats: Roughly linear age-related decline in beta diversity appeared, significant by age about 40. Higher diversity, along with more naive CD4+ cells, distinguished long-lived donors from aged donors.

CDR3 length: 17 amino acids. J was trimmed by 1 base and V by 0 bases; bases with no gene match: 6. The authors ran a second PCR of roughly 7 to 11 cycles using a sample-barcoded 5' primer and a J-beta primer mix. MiXCR, run by TCRdb on the 5' RACE reads, gives a single entry per CDR3 protein. The table records fewer than 950,000 distinct CDR3 sequences, about 53% of them present only once. The TCR comes from a man older than 75 in good health. The chain combines TRBV12-3 or TRBV12-4 with TRBJ2-7; 10 positions match TRBD2. The material sequenced was blood. In nucleotides, the CDR3 is TGTGCCAGCAGTTTAGCTTGGCTAGCGGGGGCATCCTACGAGCAGTACTTC. Protein product: CASSLAWLAGASYEQYF.